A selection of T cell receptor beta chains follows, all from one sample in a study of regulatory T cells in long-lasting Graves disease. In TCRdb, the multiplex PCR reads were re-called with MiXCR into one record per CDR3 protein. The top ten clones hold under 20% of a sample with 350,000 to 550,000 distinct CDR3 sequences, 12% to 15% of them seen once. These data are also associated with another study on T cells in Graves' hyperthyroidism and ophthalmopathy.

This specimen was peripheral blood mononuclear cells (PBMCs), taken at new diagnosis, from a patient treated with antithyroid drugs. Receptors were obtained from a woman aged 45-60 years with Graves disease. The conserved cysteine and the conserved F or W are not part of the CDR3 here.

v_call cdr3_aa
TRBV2 ASSEAQGSSYEQY
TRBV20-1 SARDDRAGQPQH
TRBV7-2 ASSLGDRNGEAF
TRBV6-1 ASSSWGQGRADTQY
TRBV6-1 ASSQHPGVGSYEQY
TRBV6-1 ASTETGGGETQY
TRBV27 ASSLGTSPTDTQY
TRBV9 ASSVEQGGVHTDTQY
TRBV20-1 SVGLAGGGDEQF
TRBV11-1 ASSLEGGEFNEQF
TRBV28 ASSTSGLYNEQF
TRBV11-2 ASSLGLDEQY
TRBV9 ASSVLGLDSYNEQF
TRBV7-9 ASSLAMAGGGNEQF
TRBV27 ASSTRDSGGRGETQY
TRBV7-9 ASSLKVGGPSYEQY
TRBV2 ASSHPGQSTDTQY
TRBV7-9 ASSRQGEHGELF
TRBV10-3 AISPQDYEQY
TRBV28 ASSSPLREGLDTQY
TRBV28 ASSLGQVNTEAF
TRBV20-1 SAARSGLPTDTQY
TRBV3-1 ASSQDISGDYNSPLH
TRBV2 ASRGRADTQY
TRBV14 ASSRDRGGHPSNEQF
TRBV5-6 ASSLVVVSTDTQY
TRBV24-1 ATSDPGQGARETQY
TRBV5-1 ASSLGAVSGANVLT
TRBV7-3 ASSLDGTETQY
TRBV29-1 SVFRGETQY
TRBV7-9 ASSFGTSGQETQY
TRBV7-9 ASSSPQKGTGYGYT
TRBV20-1 SAVGDPLAGANVLT
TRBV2 ANSDFTSTDTQY
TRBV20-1 SVLTSVHSGASYEQY
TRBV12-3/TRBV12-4 ASSFRSGANVLT
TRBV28 AHGRDPLNEQF
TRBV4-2 ASATGEPSSYGYT
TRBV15 ATSRGLGQGITMGYEQY
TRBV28 ASDEAGYEQY
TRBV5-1 ASSLGTGLEQY
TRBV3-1 ASSQGGLGYEQY
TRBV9 ASSVEDRGWNNEQF
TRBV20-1 SARRRDRGSYDTQY
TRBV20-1 SARGTGGTGDSYEQY
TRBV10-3 AISATSGRVYEQY
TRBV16 ASSRIVGQPQH
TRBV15 ATSRGRQLTNQPQH
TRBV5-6 ASSPTVLVLDEQF
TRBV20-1 SATGLGGYSNQPQH
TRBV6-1 ASSEPGQDGYT
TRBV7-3 ASSLTGGAGYGYT
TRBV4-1 ASSQDPYLVNQPQH
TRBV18 ASSPRLPENTEAF
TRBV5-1 ASSSGTGWSGELF
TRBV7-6 ASSLAGNGTGYEQY
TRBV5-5 ASSGRRQGGDEQY